These 17 T cell receptor beta chains share one sample of origin, sequenced in a study of T cell responses to AZD1222 COVID-19 vaccine. TCRdb's copy holds only in-frame clones and misses some; the assay was immunoSEQ multiplex PCR. The table lists 75,000 to 95,000 clones, 88% of them singletons. The sequencing used peripheral blood, collected 28 days after the second dose of the MenACWY control vaccine. These receptors were collected from an adult who received the MenACWY meningococcal vaccine as a control.

This sequence joins TRBV5-1 and TRBJ1-5, with TRBD1 matching over 8 bases. This CDR3 is built from 15 residues. Germline assignment: CDR1 SGHRS and CDR2 YFSETQ. Trimming took 4 bases from V and 4 from J; bases not matched to a gene: 7. The CDR3 is CASSPEGQENQPQHF. CDR3 in DNA: TGCGCCAGCAGCCCCGAGGGACAGGAGAATCAGCCCCAGCATTTT.

The chain joins TRBV6-5 to TRBJ1-1; D gene uncertain. Germline loops: CDR1 MNHEY, CDR2 SVGAGI. V lost 6 bases to trimming and J lost 3 bases, with 8 bases between them. CDR3 length equals 12 residues. As DNA, the CDR3 is TGTGCCAGCAGAAGGGAAGACACTGAAGCTTTCTTT. Protein product: CASRREDTEAFF.

This sequence joins TRBV14 and TRBJ2-3; D unclear. CDR1 is SGHDN and CDR2 is FVKESK in the germline V gene. There are 15 residues in the CDR3. The germline V and J ends were trimmed by 0 bases and 6 bases, with 13 bases remaining between them. CDR3 in amino acids: CASSQEGWQEDTQYF. CDR3 nucleotides: TGTGCCAGCAGCCAAGAAGGGTGGCAGGAGGATACGCAGTATTTT. The full variable domain, rest sourced from reference TRBV14 and TRBJ2-3, is EAGVTQFPSHSVIEKGQTVTLRCDPISGHDNLYWYRRVMGKEIKFLLHFVKESKQDESGMPNNRFLAERTGGTYSTLKVQPAELEDSGVYFCASSQEGWQEDTQYFGPGTRLTVL.

The genes are TRBV6-4 and TRBJ2-2, with no clear D. The V gene lost 2 bases and the J gene lost 1 base, with 5 bases spanning the gap. CDR1 MRHNA and CDR2 SNTAGT come from the germline V gene. CDR3 length: 14 amino acids. The CDR3 DNA reads as TGTGCCAGCAGTGACGGAGAGAACACCGGGGAGCTGTTTTTT. It encodes CASSDGENTGELFF.

The CDR3 bases are TGTGCCACAAAAGCCCCGATCTCAGGGAGCCCGCAGTATTTT. This encodes CATKAPISGSPQYF. This chain links TRBV10-3 with TRBJ2-3, with D tentatively TRBD1 or TRBD2 (5 bases each). The CDR3 has 14 amino acids. Trimming stripped 10 bases from V and 10 bases from J, with 24 bases between. Germline CDR1 reads ENHRY; CDR2 reads SYGVKD.

This clone was counted only a few times. This sequence joins TRBV11-2 and TRBJ2-7; either TRBD1 or TRBD2 may fit D (5 bases each). V was trimmed by 5 bases and J by 1 base, leaving 15 bases between them. Germline V gene data show CDR1 as SGHAT and CDR2 as FQNNGV. The CDR3 runs to 15 residues. The CDR3 sequence: CASSPTGPGSYEQYF. The CDR3 DNA sequence: TGTGCCAGCAGCCCGACGGGGCCGGGGTCCTACGAGCAGTACTTC.

The CDR3 sequence: CAWRDYLYNEQFF. In nucleotides, the CDR3 is TGTGCCTGGCGGGACTACCTATACAATGAGCAGTTCTTC. The V gene is TRBV30, the J gene TRBJ2-1; 7 bases are a match to TRBD2. CDR3 length: 13 residues. From germline, CDR1 is GTSNPN and CDR2 SVGIG (reference sequence). The V segment lost 5 bases and the J segment 4 bases; nucleotides outside the gene matches: 5.

This chain links TRBV19 with TRBJ2-1; no reliable D call. Germline V gene data show CDR1 as LNHDA and CDR2 as SQIVND (reference sequence). This CDR3 region has 18 residues. Trimming removed 4 bases at V and 0 bases at J, with 19 bases between. The DNA of the CDR3 is TGTGCCAGTAGTACCCCTGGGTCCTCCTCCGTCTCCTACAATGAGCAGTTCTTC. It translates to CASSTPGSSSVSYNEQFF.

The V gene is TRBV25-1, the J gene TRBJ1-1; D gene ambiguous. Per germline, CDR1 MGHDK and CDR2 SYGVNS. Trimming pared 3 bases from V and 6 bases from J, leaving 8 bases between. This CDR3 region has 12 residues. CDR3 amino acids: CASSDVSAEAFF. CDR3 coding DNA: TGTGCCAGCAGTGATGTATCCGCTGAAGCTTTCTTT.

As regards this clone: Different DNA sequences within this sample yield the same CDR3. The chain combines TRBV18 with TRBJ1-5; 8 bases align to TRBD1. The junction had 2 bases not matched to a gene; V was cut back by 2 bases and J by 5 bases. CDR1 KGHSH and CDR2 LQKENI come from the germline V gene. This CDR3 comprises 14 residues. The CDR3 region has the DNA TGTGCCAGCTCACCAGGGACAGGAGATCAGCCCCAGCATTTT. Translated: CASSPGTGDQPQHF.

The V gene is TRBV7-2, the J gene TRBJ2-5; TRBD1 aligns across 9 bases. CDR3 length: 14 amino acids. Germline CDR1 SGHTA, CDR2 FQGNSA. V lost 5 bases to trimming and J lost 3 bases; unmatched junction nucleotides: 4. The CDR3 loop reads CASSRRTGEETQYF. Here the CDR3 DNA reads TGTGCCAGCAGCCGTAGGACAGGGGAAGAGACCCAGTACTTC.

V usage is TRBV9 and J usage is TRBJ2-2; D is uncertain. This CDR3 has 15 amino acids. Germline V gene lookup returns CDR1 SGDLS and CDR2 YYNGEE. Trimming cost V 0 bases and J 3 bases, with 9 bases left between them. The CDR3 coding sequence is TGTGCCAGCAGCGTAGGCCAGACCTACACCGGGGAGCTGTTTTTT. It codes for CASSVGQTYTGELFF.

The chain employs TRBV18 and TRBJ1-6; D not resolved. The CDR3 runs to 13 residues. V was pared by 2 bases and J by 8 bases, with 7 bases between. The V gene's germline CDR1 is KGHSH and CDR2 LQKENI. The CDR3 loop reads CASSPMIDSPLHF. DNA of the CDR3: TGTGCCAGCTCACCAATGATAGATTCACCCCTCCACTTT.

The V gene is TRBV5-6, the J gene TRBJ1-1, with 7 bases fitting TRBD1. CDR1 is SGHDT, CDR2 YYEEEE, per germline. The CDR3 runs 13 residues. J lost 1 base, V lost 8 bases, and 5 bases had no gene match. CDR3 in amino acids: CASRDSANTEAFF. The CDR3 bases are TGTGCCAGTCGGGACAGCGCGAACACTGAAGCTTTCTTT.

J is TRBJ1-4 and V is TRBV20-1; D uncertain. This CDR3 spans 11 amino acids. V lost 8 bases, J lost 7 bases, and 11 bases lay in between. Germline-derived CDR1 and CDR2 are DFQATT and SNEGSKA (reference sequence). As DNA, the CDR3 is TGCAGTATAAGGGAGGGTGAAAAACTGTTTTTT. Its translation is CSIREGEKLFF.

This sequence joins TRBV5-5 and TRBJ1-5; D is unclear. Trimming took off 0 bases at V and 4 bases at J, with 5 bases between the two ends. The CDR3 consists of 13 residues. Germline lookup yields CDR1 SGHKS and CDR2 YYEKEE (reference sequence). This CDR3 is CASSLEVNQPQHF. CDR3 DNA sequence: TGTGCCAGCAGCTTGGAAGTAAATCAGCCCCAGCATTTT.

The rearrangement links TRBV5-4 to TRBJ1-6, with D unclear. Germline assignment: CDR1 SGHNT and CDR2 YYREEE (reference sequence). The CDR3 loop spans 15 amino acids. Trimming pared 0 bases from V and 7 bases from J, leaving 11 bases between. CDR3 protein: CASSLDVRKNSPLHF. The CDR3 coding sequence is TGTGCCAGCAGCTTGGATGTCAGGAAGAATTCACCCCTCCACTTT.